The 15 T cell receptor beta chains below come from one sample, sequenced in a study of cytomegalovirus exposure and HLA in healthy donors. Here immunoSEQ multiplex PCR was the method, and the copy in TCRdb shows in-frame clones only, minus some. Here the sample spans about 180,000 clones, roughly 86% being singletons. The sample comprised PBMCs. These receptors were collected from a man aged 18 to 30 in good health and CMV-seropositive.

V and J are TRBV19 and TRBJ2-2; D is ambiguous. Germline CDR1 LNHDA, CDR2 SQIVND (reference sequence). Between the trimmed V and J ends, which lost 4 bases and 5 bases, there was a span of 5 bases. This CDR3 has 12 amino acids. The CDR3 loop is CASSTVTGELFF. CDR3 nucleotide sequence: TGTGCCAGTAGTACAGTTACCGGGGAGCTGTTTTTT.

The gene calls are TRBV6-4 and TRBJ2-1; 8 positions match TRBD1. This CDR3 has 16 amino acids. The V and J ends lost 5 bases and 3 bases, in that order; junction bases with no gene match: 9. CDR1 is MRHNA, CDR2 SNTAGT, per germline. The CDR3 sequence is CASSLETGVGYNEQFF. The CDR3 coding sequence is TGTGCCAGCAGTTTGGAGACAGGGGTAGGCTACAATGAGCAGTTCTTC.

The genes are TRBV28 and TRBJ2-3; 9 positions agree with TRBD2. The CDR3 covers 15 residues. The germline gives CDR1 MDHEN, CDR2 SYDVKM. Losses at the gene ends were 6 bases for V and 1 base for J; bases not matched to a gene: 5. The CDR3 spells CASSPRTSGTDTQYF. The CDR3 bases are TGTGCCAGCAGCCCCCGGACTAGCGGCACAGATACGCAGTATTTT. Together with reference TRBV28 and TRBJ2-3, the CDR3 gives the full variable domain: DVKVTQSSRYLVKRTGEKVFLECVQDMDHENMFWYRQDPGLGLRLIYFSYDVKMKEKGDIPEGYSVSREKKERFSLILESASTNQTSMYLCASSPRTSGTDTQYFGPGTRLTVL.

The chain employs TRBV5-1 and TRBJ2-1, with TRBD2 matching over 9 bases. This CDR3 is 15 amino acids long. V trimming: 2 bases; J trimming: 5 bases; junction bases outside the gene matches: 5. Germline CDR1 SGHRS, CDR2 YFSETQ. Written as DNA, the CDR3 is TGCGCCAGCAGCTTTATGGCTAGCGGGGACAATGAGCAGTTCTTC. It codes for CASSFMASGDNEQFF.

The chain couples TRBV6-5 to TRBJ2-5; D perhaps matches TRBD2 (5 bases). CDR1 is MNHEY and CDR2 is SVGAGI in the germline V gene. This CDR3 is 13 amino acids long. V lost 0 bases to trimming and J lost 7 bases, with 9 bases between them. The CDR3 DNA follows: TGTGCCAGCAGTTACTCTAGCGAAGGGACCCAGTACTTC. It is translated as CASSYSSEGTQYF.

The chain employs TRBV13 and TRBJ1-6; TRBD1 aligns across 7 bases. Trimming removed 5 bases from V and 9 bases from J; junction bases left unmatched: 13. Germline V lookup: CDR1 PRHDT, CDR2 FYEKMQ (reference sequence). This CDR3 is built from 16 residues. The CDR3 loop is CASSPSGRGRGSPLHF. DNA of the CDR3: TGTGCCAGCAGCCCCTCCGGGAGGGGGCGGGGTTCACCCCTCCACTTT.

The chain employs TRBV7-8 and TRBJ1-4, with TRBD1 as a possible D gene (5 bases). This CDR3 has 15 residues. Per germline, CDR1 SGHVS and CDR2 FQNEAQ. V lost 5 bases and J 8 bases, leaving 18 bases between the germline ends. The CDR3 region is CASSPGGTGREKLFF. The CDR3 DNA sequence: TGTGCCAGCAGCCCAGGTGGGACGGGGAGGGAAAAACTGTTTTTT.

The genes are TRBV7-2 and TRBJ2-2; 9 nucleotides align to TRBD2. The CDR3 is 17 amino acids. After removal of 5 bases from V and 0 bases from J, the junction contained 7 bases not matched to a gene. Germline V gene lookup returns CDR1 SGHTA and CDR2 FQGNSA. In DNA, the CDR3 is TGTGCCAGCAGCCCCGTGCGCGGGGGGGCGAACACCGGGGAGCTGTTTTTT. Translated: CASSPVRGGANTGELFF. Based on the CDR3 plus reference TRBV7-2 and TRBJ2-2, the full variable domain is GAGVSQSPSNKVTEKGKDVELRCDPISGHTALYWYRQSLGQGLEFLIYFQGNSAPDKSGLPSDRFSAERTGGSVSTLTIQRTQQEDSAVYLCASSPVRGGANTGELFFGEGSRLTVL.

The chain links TRBV27 to TRBJ2-1, with 9 bases that match TRBD2. V was pared by 7 bases and J by 10 bases, with 8 bases of the junction left unmatched. Germline V gene data show CDR1 as MNHEY and CDR2 as SMNVEV (reference sequence). CDR3 size: 13 residues. This CDR3 is CASTLAGSKEQFF. The DNA of the CDR3 is TGTGCCAGCACGCTAGCGGGATCGAAAGAGCAGTTCTTC.

The chain carries TRBV28 and TRBJ1-5, with D unresolved. The germline V gene has CDR1 MDHEN and CDR2 SYDVKM. The CDR3 contains 15 residues. Trimming shortened V by 6 bases and J by 3 bases, and 15 bases separated the two germline ends. CDR3 sequence (DNA): TGTGCCAGCAGATCGGGTCCCTCCACCAATCAGCCCCAGCATTTT. It translates to CASRSGPSTNQPQHF.

The V call is TRBV19, the J call TRBJ2-3; D is possibly TRBD1 (6 bases). Germline V CDR1 and CDR2: LNHDA, SQIVND (reference sequence). The V and J ends lost 7 bases and 0 bases respectively, with 11 bases between them. The CDR3 covers 14 residues. For the CDR3, the DNA is TGTGCCAGTATCTCAGGGGAGAGCACAGATACGCAGTATTTT. This codes for CASISGESTDTQYF.

The V and J genes are TRBV14 and TRBJ1-2; TRBD1 agrees at 8 bases. Germline CDR1 SGHDN, CDR2 FVKESK. V was clipped by 2 bases and J by 5 bases; unmatched bases: 7. The CDR3 loop spans 15 amino acids. This chain's CDR3 is CASSQLGTGSYGYTF. CDR3 bases: TGTGCCAGCAGCCAACTGGGGACAGGCTCATATGGCTACACCTTC.

The chain links TRBV13 to TRBJ2-1; TRBD1 agrees at 8 bases. V trimming: 5 bases; J trimming: 7 bases; junction bases outside the gene matches: 7. The CDR3 has 14 amino acids. The germline V gene has CDR1 PRHDT and CDR2 FYEKMQ (reference sequence). This chain's CDR3 is CASSPGTGWNEQFF. The CDR3 DNA reads as TGTGCCAGCAGCCCAGGGACAGGATGGAATGAGCAGTTCTTC.

V is TRBV2 and J is TRBJ1-1; D call uncertain. The length of the CDR3 is 12 residues. The germline V and J ends were trimmed by 8 bases and 6 bases, with 13 bases remaining between them. Germline assignment: CDR1 SNHLY and CDR2 FYNNEI. The CDR3 bases are TGTGCCAGCCTAGATCTTCGTCCTGAAGCTTTCTTT. Amino acid sequence: CASLDLRPEAFF.

A single count supports this clone. The chain combines TRBV29-1 with TRBJ2-3; D is undetermined. The CDR3 length is 11 residues. The germline gives CDR1 SQVTM, CDR2 ANQGSEA. The ends were cut back, 7 bases at V and 0 bases at J, with 5 bases in the middle. CDR3 loop: CSGLSTDTQYF. The CDR3 DNA sequence: TGCAGCGGACTTAGCACAGATACGCAGTATTTT.